The rows below give T cell receptor beta chains drawn from one sample of a study of blood T cell repertoires in COVID-19. The assay was immunoSEQ multiplex PCR, and TCRdb's table has in-frame clones only and misses some. Here the sample spans roughly 54,000 clones, approximately 87% being singletons. The sequencing sample was made of peripheral blood. All receptors derive from a woman aged 55 to 70 with COVID-19, enrolled during active disease. Both conserved end residues are part of each CDR3. D genes are given only for firm matches. Clone size is not always given. Where it is, it says once, few, many or a class for expanded clones.

d_call j_call clone_size v_call cdr3_aa cdr3_nt
NA TRBJ1-3 few TRBV7-6 CASSLSTGYGYDTIYF TGTGCCAGCAGCTTAAGTACGGGGTACGGGTACGACACCATATATTTT
NA TRBJ1-1 NA TRBV7-9 CASSLVGTANTEAFF TGTGCCAGCAGCTTAGTTGGGACTGCGAACACTGAAGCTTTCTTT
NA TRBJ2-2 NA TRBV10-3 CAIRRGQVGTGELFF TGTGCCATCCGGAGGGGGCAGGTCGGCACCGGGGAGCTGTTTTTT
NA TRBJ1-5 NA TRBV19 CASMSYSNQPQHF TGTGCCAGTATGAGCTATAGCAATCAGCCCCAGCATTTT
TRBD1 TRBJ2-7 NA TRBV29-1 CSVEGADRVGSYEQYF TGCAGCGTTGAAGGGGCGGACAGGGTGGGGTCCTACGAGCAGTACTTC
TRBD2 TRBJ2-5 few TRBV3-1/TRBV3-2 CASSPPTSGMETQYF TGTGCCAGCAGCCCACCGACTAGCGGGATGGAGACCCAGTACTTC
TRBD2 TRBJ2-7 NA TRBV9 CASSVVSLAGVSEQYF TGTGCCAGCAGCGTAGTAAGTCTAGCGGGAGTCAGCGAGCAGTACTTC
TRBD1 TRBJ2-5 NA TRBV5-5 CASSLNQGAGETQYF TGTGCCAGCAGCTTGAACCAGGGGGCAGGGGAGACCCAGTACTTC
TRBD1 TRBJ2-7 NA TRBV28 CASSSTGTGYYEQYF TGTGCCAGCAGTTCAACCGGGACAGGGTACTACGAGCAGTACTTC
NA TRBJ2-1 once TRBV6-4 CASSDPTDHNEQFF TGTGCCAGCAGTGACCCGACAGACCACAATGAGCAGTTCTTC
TRBD2 TRBJ2-4 once TRBV12-5 CASGLGTSGENIQYF TGTGCTAGTGGTTTGGGGACTAGCGGAGAGAACATTCAGTACTTC
TRBD1 TRBJ2-5 NA TRBV11-2 CASSLVGQAQETQYF TGTGCCAGCAGCTTAGTGGGACAGGCTCAAGAGACCCAGTACTTC
NA TRBJ2-3 NA TRBV27 CASSLASTDTQYF TGTGCCAGCAGTTTGGCAAGCACAGATACGCAGTATTTT
TRBD1 TRBJ2-3 NA TRBV3-1/TRBV3-2 CASSHSPGQGQRDTQYF TGTGCCAGCAGCCATTCACCCGGACAGGGGCAGCGAGATACGCAGTATTTT
TRBD1 TRBJ1-1 NA TRBV29-1 CSVGQGRTEAFF TGCAGCGTTGGACAGGGCCGGACTGAAGCTTTCTTT
NA TRBJ1-2 NA TRBV7-9 CASSLGMGRGGYTF TGTGCCAGCAGCTTAGGGATGGGGCGCGGTGGCTACACCTTC
NA TRBJ1-2 NA TRBV20-1 CSASGSGIWGYTF TGCAGTGCTAGTGGCTCAGGGATTTGGGGCTACACCTTC
NA TRBJ1-3 NA TRBV29-1 CSVILRGHISGNTIYF TGCAGCGTTATTTTGAGGGGACATATCTCTGGAAACACCATATATTTT
TRBD2 TRBJ2-7 once TRBV30 CAWSRGGYSYEQYF TGTGCCTGGAGTCGGGGGGGTTACTCCTACGAGCAGTACTTC
TRBD1 TRBJ2-4 NA TRBV2 CASSFTGAGDIQYF TGTGCCAGCAGTTTTACAGGGGCTGGGGACATTCAGTACTTC
TRBD1 TRBJ2-2 NA TRBV4-2 CASSQRGTGDTNTGELFF TGTGCCAGCAGCCAAAGGGGGACAGGGGACACGAACACCGGGGAGCTGTTTTTT
NA TRBJ1-5 NA TRBV27 CASSYRDNNQPQHF TGTGCCAGCAGTTACCGGGACAACAATCAGCCCCAGCATTTT
TRBD1 TRBJ1-1 once TRBV4-1 CASSQDEQGVGFTEAFF TGCGCCAGCAGCCAGGACGAACAGGGGGTGGGATTCACTGAAGCTTTCTTT
NA TRBJ1-2 NA TRBV6-5 CASSYPRQQDNYGYTF TGTGCCAGCAGTTACCCGAGACAGCAAGATAACTATGGCTACACCTTC
NA TRBJ1-3 NA TRBV27 CASRDSSGNTIYF TGTGCCAGCAGGGACAGCTCTGGAAACACCATATATTTT
TRBD2 TRBJ2-7 NA TRBV9 CASSALGTRVYEQYF TGTGCCAGCAGCGCCCTTGGGACTAGAGTATACGAGCAGTACTTC
NA TRBJ2-7 NA TRBV5-1 CASSAGALYEQYF TGCGCCAGCAGCGCAGGGGCATTGTACGAGCAGTACTTC
TRBD1 TRBJ1-4 NA TRBV10-3 CAISPTGNTEKLFF TGTGCCATCAGTCCGACAGGGAACACCGAAAAACTGTTTTTT
TRBD1 TRBJ1-1 many TRBV5-1 CASSLVQGVAFF TGCGCCAGCAGCTTGGTGCAGGGGGTGGCTTTCTTT
NA TRBJ1-1 NA TRBV28 CASSLKWQNTEAFF TGTGCCAGCAGTTTGAAGTGGCAGAACACTGAAGCTTTCTTT
TRBD2 TRBJ2-7 NA TRBV4-1 CASSQEPPSGTYEQYF TGCGCCAGCAGCCAAGAACCCCCTAGCGGGACCTACGAGCAGTACTTC
NA TRBJ2-5 NA TRBV29-1 CSARGEGGTFKTQYF TGCAGCGCAAGAGGAGAGGGAGGTACTTTTAAGACCCAGTACTTC
TRBD1 TRBJ1-2 NA TRBV6-5 CASRGTGGDGYTF TGTGCCAGCAGGGGGACAGGGGGGGACGGCTACACCTTC
NA TRBJ1-2 NA TRBV28 CASSLPGWVYGYTF TGTGCCAGCAGTTTGCCGGGGTGGGTCTACGGCTACACCTTC
TRBD2 TRBJ2-3 NA TRBV9 CASSALADAGDTQYF TGTGCCAGCAGCGCGCTAGCGGATGCGGGAGATACGCAGTATTTT
NA TRBJ2-1 NA TRBV19 CASSLVHFSYNEQFF TGTGCCAGTAGTTTAGTCCATTTCTCCTACAATGAGCAGTTCTTC